The sequence of this TCR beta chain was determined in a study of cytomegalovirus exposure and HLA in healthy donors. Details on this clone: Its target is not known.

This CDR3 has 16 residues. The V gene lost 1 base and the J gene lost 4 bases, with 14 bases spanning the gap. Germline V gene lookup returns CDR1 SEHNR and CDR2 FQNEAQ (reference sequence). Primers included in the PCR were 60 Vbeta and 13 Jbeta primers. Only in-frame clones appear in the TCRdb table, and some are missing; sequencing was by immunoSEQ multiplex PCR. The sample includes around 180,000 clones, around 80% seen only once; the top ten take around 2%. General study findings and limits: Later analysis demonstrated an association between a missense DCLRE1C variant and TCR beta V- and J-gene trimming. Immune exposure information available was restricted to CMV serostatus. Other equally common chains were less clonally expanded than HLA-associated TCR beta chains, a later analysis showed. In vitro data verified a few CMV-associated chains as specific for CMV antigens.

This receptor was identified in a woman younger than 30 in good health and CMV-seropositive. The sequenced sample was PBMCs. J is TRBJ2-1 and V is TRBV7-9, with no clear D. CDR3 coding DNA: TGTGCCAGCAGCTTAGGTACTCGCGGAGATTACAATGAGCAGTTCTTC. Amino acid sequence: CASSLGTRGDYNEQFF.